Only one count was recorded for the clone carrying this T cell receptor beta chain. These data belong to a study of blood T cell repertoires in COVID-19. About the research overall: Specimens from acute and convalescent COVID-19 originated in the United States, Italy and Spain. The analysed material was cDNA or gDNA that came from T cells, B-cell-depleted T cells, or PBMCs.

The CDR3 is made up of 16 amino acids. Germline V gene lookup returns CDR1 LNHDA and CDR2 SQIVND (reference sequence). Trimming at V came to 6 bases and at J to 8 bases, leaving 11 bases not matched to a gene. In the authors' methods: Nucleated cell counts were estimated from reference gene primer amplification. Only in-frame clones appear in the TCRdb table, and some are missing; sequencing was by immunoSEQ multiplex PCR. V, J and clone size are those of that table, while D and trimming were read from the DNA. This sample has around 100,000 clones; less than 90% occur once, and the top ten carry about 2%.

Sequencing was done on a sample of peripheral blood. V gene TRBV19 combines with J gene TRBJ1-6, with 9 bases that match TRBD1. The receptor was derived from a man aged 70-80 years with active or convalescent COVID-19. CDR3 nucleotide sequence: TGTGCCAGTAGCACGATCCCGGGACAGGGCGATTCACCCCTCCACTTT. Its protein product is CASSTIPGQGDSPLHF.